Listed below are T cell receptor beta chains from one sample, sequenced in a study of shared clonotypes between healthy human individuals. Repertoires were generated with immunoSEQ multiplex PCR, while TCRdb's copy carries only in-frame clones and drops some. The sample lists around 1.5 million clones, under 99% occurring once. Specimen: naive CD4+ T cells sorted from blood. These receptors were collected from a man aged 25-45 years in good health. CDR3s include the opening cysteine and the closing phenylalanine or tryptophan. A D gene is named only where the DNA matches it firmly. Clone sizes are given selectively: once, few, many, or a class where the clone is expanded.

abundance,d_gene,v_gene,j_gene,CDR3nt,CDR3aa
.,.,TRBV28,TRBJ2-7,TGTGCCAGCAAAGGGGCCGCAACAGGTTTTTACTCCTACGAGCAGTACTTC,CASKGAATGFYSYEQYF
.,.,TRBV5-1,TRBJ2-5,TGCGCCAGCAGCTTGGCCGGTAGCCAAGAGACCCAGTACTTC,CASSLAGSQETQYF
.,.,TRBV7-9,TRBJ2-1,TGTGCCAGCAGCCCAGCCAACAGGGTTACTCTATACAATGAGCAGTTCTTC,CASSPANRVTLYNEQFF
.,TRBD1,TRBV15,TRBJ1-5,TGTGCCACCAGCAAGGACAGGGGCAATCAGCCCCAGCATTTT,CATSKDRGNQPQHF
.,TRBD2,TRBV19,TRBJ2-1,TGTGCCAGTAGTACGGGACTAAATTTTTACAATGAGCAGTTCTTC,CASSTGLNFYNEQFF
.,.,TRBV9,TRBJ1-4,TGTGCCAGCAGCGTAGGAAACAGGGTGAATGAAAAACTGTTTTTT,CASSVGNRVNEKLFF
.,.,TRBV7-3,TRBJ2-7,TGTGCCAGCAGCTTGAACGGAGGGTCCGGGGAGCAGTACTTC,CASSLNGGSGEQYF
.,.,TRBV5-1,TRBJ1-1,TGCGCCAGCAGCGCTTCGACAGGTGCTATGAACACTGAAGCTTTCTTT,CASSASTGAMNTEAFF
.,TRBD2,TRBV5-4,TRBJ2-3,TGTGCCAGCAGCCCGACTAGCGGGAGGGTAGATACGCAGTATTTT,CASSPTSGRVDTQYF
.,TRBD1,TRBV18,TRBJ2-5,TGTGCCAGCTCACCGGGACAGGTTAGGAAGACCCAGTACTTC,CASSPGQVRKTQYF
.,.,TRBV6-1,TRBJ2-7,TGTGCCAGCAGTGAGATACTAGCGGCCCAGGGGGCTCAAGAGCAGTACTTC,CASSEILAAQGAQEQYF
.,TRBD2,TRBV28,TRBJ2-7,TGTGCCAGCAGTTGGACCACGTCGACTAGCGGGATGGGCTACGAGCAGTACTTC,CASSWTTSTSGMGYEQYF
.,.,TRBV29-1,TRBJ2-3,TGCACCGTGCGGGGAGATACGCAGTATTTT,CTVRGDTQYF
.,.,TRBV5-6,TRBJ1-1,TGTGCCATCTCCACGAGATCGAACACTGAAGCTTTCTTT,CAISTRSNTEAFF
.,.,TRBV28,TRBJ1-1,TGTGCCAGCAGTTTATGGGCAGACCATGAAGCTTTCTTT,CASSLWADHEAFF
.,.,TRBV11-2,TRBJ2-5,TGTGCCAGCAGCCCAACAGGGCAGGGGCAAGAGACCCAGTACTTC,CASSPTGQGQETQYF
.,TRBD2,TRBV5-6,TRBJ2-1,TGTGCCACCACCTCCCTGGCTAGCGGGGGCAATGAGCAGTTCTTC,CATTSLASGGNEQFF
.,.,TRBV30,TRBJ1-1,TGTGCCTGGAGTGTGGCCGGGCCCGTGGGCACTGAAGCTTTCTTT,CAWSVAGPVGTEAFF
.,.,TRBV18,TRBJ2-1,TGTGCCAGCTCGCGGGACAGAACTCCCAATGAGCAGTTCTTC,CASSRDRTPNEQFF
.,.,TRBV11-2,TRBJ2-7,TGTGCCAGCAGCTTAGACCCGCGACCCGACGAGCAGTACTTC,CASSLDPRPDEQYF
.,.,TRBV7-8,TRBJ2-2,TGTGCCAGCAGCTTAGAGGACAACACCGGGGAGCTGTTTTTT,CASSLEDNTGELFF
.,TRBD2,TRBV10-2,TRBJ2-2,TGCGCCAGCATGGGACTAGCGGCCACCGGGGAGCTGTTTTTT,CASMGLAATGELFF
.,.,TRBV7-9,TRBJ2-7,TGTGCCAGCACCCAACTACAGGGATCCTACGAGCAGTACTTC,CASTQLQGSYEQYF
.,.,TRBV12-5,TRBJ1-1,TGTGCTAGTGGTTTACAGGGTAACACTGAAGCTTTCTTT,CASGLQGNTEAFF
.,.,TRBV6-5,TRBJ2-7,TGTGCCAGCAGTTACTCTATTCCAGGGGTTAACTACGAGCAGTACTTC,CASSYSIPGVNYEQYF
once,.,TRBV7-6,TRBJ2-7,TGTGCCAGCAGCTTAAACTTTGTGCCGGGCGAGCAGTACTTC,CASSLNFVPGEQYF
.,.,TRBV5-1,TRBJ2-2,TGCGCCAGCAGCCTTAAGGGGCAGGGCACCGGGGAGCTGTTTTTT,CASSLKGQGTGELFF
once,TRBD1,TRBV7-9,TRBJ2-7,TGTGCCAGCAGTCTCAGGGACAGGGCGTCCTCGGAGCAGTACTTC,CASSLRDRASSEQYF
once,.,TRBV2,TRBJ2-3,TGTGCCAGCAGTGAAGAGCCAGGTTACACAGATACGCAGTATTTT,CASSEEPGYTDTQYF
.,TRBD1,TRBV7-9,TRBJ2-7,TGTGCCAGCACTCGTTCAGGACAGGGATCCGGGACGCAAGCCTACGAGCAGTACTTC,CASTRSGQGSGTQAYEQYF
.,.,TRBV28,TRBJ1-2,TGTGCCAGCAGTTCCGACCCGGGAAGCTATGGCTACACCTTC,CASSSDPGSYGYTF
once,.,TRBV29-1,TRBJ2-2,TGCAGCGTTCTCCGGTCGGGGAACACCGGGGAGCTGTTTTTT,CSVLRSGNTGELFF
.,.,TRBV7-2,TRBJ2-5,TGTGCCAGCAGCCCGGATCGGAGGGAGGAGACCCAGTACTTC,CASSPDRREETQYF
.,TRBD1,TRBV7-2,TRBJ1-4,TGTGCCAGCAGCCGACAGGGGCTGAATGAAAAACTGTTTTTT,CASSRQGLNEKLFF
.,.,TRBV7-2,TRBJ2-5,TGTGCCAGCAGCTACGTAATCGATCGGGACTCGGTTGGCAAAGAGACCCAGTACTTC,CASSYVIDRDSVGKETQYF
.,TRBD1,TRBV27,TRBJ1-5,TGTGCCAGCAGTGCAGACAGGGTACAGCCCCAGCATTTT,CASSADRVQPQHF
.,.,TRBV28,TRBJ1-5,TGTGCCAGCAGGCAGCCAACAGGGATGTCTCAGCCCCAGCATTTT,CASRQPTGMSQPQHF
.,TRBD1,TRBV29-1,TRBJ2-2,TGCAGCGTTGCGGTGACCGGGACAGGGGGTCGGGCCACCGGGGAGCTGTTTTTT,CSVAVTGTGGRATGELFF
.,.,TRBV5-6,TRBJ1-2,TGTGCCAGCAGCTTGGTAGGGCGGATTACTAACTATGGCTACACCTTC,CASSLVGRITNYGYTF
once,TRBD1,TRBV29-1,TRBJ1-5,TGCAGCGTCCGGACAGGGGAGAATCAGCCCCAGCATTTT,CSVRTGENQPQHF
once,TRBD2,TRBV5-4,TRBJ2-7,TGTGCCAGCAGCTTGGGTAGCGGGAGGGCCGGCGAGCAGTACTTC,CASSLGSGRAGEQYF
.,TRBD2,TRBV2,TRBJ2-7,TGTGCCAGCAGGGGGGCGGGACTAGCAAAGGCCTACGAGCAGTACTTC,CASRGAGLAKAYEQYF
.,.,TRBV18,TRBJ2-2,TGTGCCAGCTCACCTCTCAACACCGGGGAGCTGTTTTTT,CASSPLNTGELFF
.,.,TRBV19,TRBJ2-1,TGTGCCAGTAGAAGACAGACAGGTTCCTACAATGAGCAGTTCTTC,CASRRQTGSYNEQFF
.,TRBD2,TRBV10-2,TRBJ2-7,TGCGCCACCCACACCTTGGGACTAGCCAACTACGAGCAGTACTTC,CATHTLGLANYEQYF